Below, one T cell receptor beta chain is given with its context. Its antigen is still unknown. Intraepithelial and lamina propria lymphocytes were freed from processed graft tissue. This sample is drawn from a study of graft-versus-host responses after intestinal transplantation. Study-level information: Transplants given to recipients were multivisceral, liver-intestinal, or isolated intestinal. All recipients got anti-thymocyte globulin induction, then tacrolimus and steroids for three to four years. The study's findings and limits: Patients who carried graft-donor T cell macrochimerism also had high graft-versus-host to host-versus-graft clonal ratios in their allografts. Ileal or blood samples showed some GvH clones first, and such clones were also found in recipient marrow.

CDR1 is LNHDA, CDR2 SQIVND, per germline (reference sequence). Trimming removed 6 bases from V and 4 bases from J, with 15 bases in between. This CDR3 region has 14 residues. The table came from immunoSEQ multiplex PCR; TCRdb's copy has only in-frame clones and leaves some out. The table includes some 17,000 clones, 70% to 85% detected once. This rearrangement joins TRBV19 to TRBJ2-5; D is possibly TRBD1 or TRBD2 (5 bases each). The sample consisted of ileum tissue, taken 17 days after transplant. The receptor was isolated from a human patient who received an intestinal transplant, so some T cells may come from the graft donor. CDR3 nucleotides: TGTGCCAGTAGCCTCGGGACCCACGGAGAGACCCAGTACTTC. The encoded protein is CASSLGTHGETQYF.